The next 27 T cell receptor beta chains were all read from a single sample in a study of shared clonotypes between healthy human individuals. Repertoires were generated with immunoSEQ multiplex PCR, while TCRdb's copy carries only in-frame clones and drops some. This table has 2 million to 2.5 million clones, roughly 95% appearing once. Source material: naive CD4+ T cells sorted from blood. The subset was: CD45RA+ positively selected. These receptors all stem from a man between 18 and 35 years old in good health.

The chain carries TRBV27 and TRBJ2-1; D may be TRBD1 or TRBD2 (6 bases each). The germline V and J ends were trimmed by 3 bases and 7 bases, with 19 bases remaining between them. Germline loops: CDR1 MNHEY, CDR2 SMNVEV (reference sequence). The CDR3 has 16 residues. Here the CDR3 reads CASSFWILKGGNEQFF. The CDR3 DNA reads as TGTGCCAGCAGTTTCTGGATCCTAAAGGGGGGAAATGAGCAGTTCTTC.

Comments on this clone: This CDR3 is also generated by other DNA sequences in the sample. The rearrangement joins TRBV7-8 to TRBJ2-1; D gene ambiguous. Trimming removed 6 bases at V and 2 bases at J, with 5 bases between. The CDR3 contains 12 residues. Germline V lookup: CDR1 SGHVS, CDR2 FQNEAQ. CDR3 amino acids: CASSLPYNEQFF. CDR3 bases: TGTGCCAGCAGTTTGCCCTACAATGAGCAGTTCTTC.

The genes are TRBV6-1 and TRBJ2-7; 7 bases agree with TRBD1. Looked up from germline, CDR1 is MNHNS and CDR2 is SASEGT. The CDR3 loop spans 15 amino acids. Losses at the gene ends were 1 base for V and 5 bases for J; bases not matched to a gene: 8. CDR3 DNA sequence: TGTGCCAGCAGTGAAGGGAAGACAGGGCCCAACGAGCAGTACTTC. Its translation is CASSEGKTGPNEQYF.

The V gene is TRBV10-3, the J gene TRBJ1-5; 8 positions match TRBD1. With V trimmed by 0 bases and J by 10 bases, 8 bases remained unmatched. This CDR3 contains 15 residues. Germline V gives CDR1 ENHRY, CDR2 SYGVKD. Written as DNA, the CDR3 is TGTGCCATCAGTGAGTCTGGACAGGGTTCCGAACCCCAGCATTTT. Its translation: CAISESGQGSEPQHF.

This chain uses TRBV28 with TRBJ1-4; D possibly corresponds to TRBD1 (5 bases). The V gene lost 5 bases and the J gene lost 5 bases, with 21 bases spanning the gap. The CDR3 spans 17 residues. Germline V gives CDR1 MDHEN, CDR2 SYDVKM. The CDR3 bases are TGTGCCAGCAGTGGCCCAGGGTTGGCCTCTCTCAATGAAAAACTGTTTTTT. It translates to CASSGPGLASLNEKLFF.

This clone was picked up one time. For the CDR3, the DNA is TGTGCCAGCAGCGTAGATCTGGGGAATCAGCCCCAGCATTTT. Translated, it gives CASSVDLGNQPQHF. The chain is built from TRBV9 and TRBJ1-5; no reliable D call. The V end was cut by 0 bases, the J end by 4 bases, with 8 bases between. The CDR3 has 14 amino acids. Germline loops: CDR1 SGDLS, CDR2 YYNGEE.

The chain combines TRBV7-2 with TRBJ2-7, with D perhaps being TRBD1 or TRBD2 (5 bases each). The germline gives CDR1 SGHTA, CDR2 FQGNSA. This CDR3 spans 14 amino acids. V was cut by 2 bases and J by 7 bases, with 15 bases left in between. CDR3 sequence: CASSLRSGALEQYF. DNA of the CDR3: TGTGCCAGCAGCTTAAGATCCGGGGCCCTGGAGCAGTACTTC. The complete variable domain, with remaining parts taken from reference TRBV7-2 and TRBJ2-7, reads GAGVSQSPSNKVTEKGKDVELRCDPISGHTALYWYRQSLGQGLEFLIYFQGNSAPDKSGLPSDRFSAERTGGSVSTLTIQRTQQEDSAVYLCASSLRSGALEQYFGPGTRLTVT.

This clone was recorded once. J is TRBJ2-7 and V is TRBV11-2, with TRBD1 identical over 7 bases. V was clipped by 5 bases and J by 3 bases; unmatched bases: 13. In germline, CDR1 is SGHAT, CDR2 FQNNGV. The CDR3 has 16 residues. For the CDR3, the DNA is TGTGCCAGCAGCCCGGAGAGGGGGACAGACTTCTACGAGCAGTACTTC. Translating gives CASSPERGTDFYEQYF.

The chain uses TRBV7-8 and TRBJ2-7; 8 bases are shared with TRBD2. This CDR3 comprises 15 residues. Germline CDR1 SGHVS, CDR2 FQNEAQ. The junction had 9 bases not matched to a gene; V was cut back by 5 bases and J by 3 bases. For the CDR3, the DNA is TGTGCCAGCAGCCCGGCTAGCGGGCCCTTCTACGAGCAGTACTTC. Amino acid sequence: CASSPASGPFYEQYF.

The CDR3 DNA sequence: TGTGCCAGCAGTACCACTCCGACAGGAGGGGAAAAACTGTTTTTT. It is translated as CASSTTPTGGEKLFF. The chain couples TRBV6-5 to TRBJ1-4; possibly TRBD1 for D (6 bases). Trimming removed 5 bases from V and 8 bases from J, with 18 bases in between. The CDR3 runs 15 residues. CDR1 MNHEY and CDR2 SVGAGI come from the germline V gene.

This chain connects TRBV7-2 to TRBJ1-1; D might be TRBD1 (5 bases). This CDR3 has 15 amino acids. Germline-derived CDR1 and CDR2 are SGHTA and FQGNSA. Trimming cost V 0 bases and J 6 bases, with 14 bases left between them. This CDR3 is CASSLAIRVGSEAFF. The DNA of the CDR3 is TGTGCCAGCAGCTTAGCGATCAGGGTGGGTTCTGAAGCTTTCTTT.

V and J are TRBV30 and TRBJ1-2; 9 positions match TRBD1. CDR3 length: 12 amino acids. Germline values: CDR1 GTSNPN, CDR2 SVGIG (reference sequence). Trimming at V came to 8 bases and at J to 3 bases, leaving 4 bases not matched to a gene. CDR3 nucleotides: TGTGCCCGCACAGGGGGCGACTATGGCTACACCTTC. Its translation is CARTGGDYGYTF.

The chain has TRBV4-3 and TRBJ1-2, with TRBD1 identical over 7 bases. The CDR3 consists of 15 residues. Trimming at V came to 3 bases and at J to 0 bases, leaving 4 bases not matched to a gene. The germline CDR1 and CDR2 sequences are LGHNA and YSLEER. The CDR3 is CASSHLTGTNYGYTF. CDR3 sequence (DNA): TGCGCCAGCAGCCACTTGACAGGGACTAACTATGGCTACACCTTC.

This clone has a single count. The chain links TRBV4-1 to TRBJ1-2; D ambiguous. Germline-derived CDR1 and CDR2 are MGHRA and YSYEKL. The CDR3 is 14 residues long. Between the trimmed V and J ends, which lost 0 bases and 8 bases, there was a span of 13 bases. The CDR3: CASSQDAVVVGYTF. CDR3 DNA: TGCGCCAGCAGCCAAGACGCGGTTGTGGTGGGCTACACCTTC.

The rearrangement uses TRBV28 and TRBJ2-3; D not certain. V lost 7 bases, J lost 2 bases, and 16 bases lay in between. Germline V CDR1 and CDR2: MDHEN, SYDVKM. This CDR3 region has 15 residues. The DNA for the CDR3 is TGTGCCAGCACCCATAATCGGCAACTCACAGATACGCAGTATTTT. Translating it yields CASTHNRQLTDTQYF.

The chain couples TRBV28 to TRBJ1-2; no reliable D call. The CDR3 covers 10 residues. Trimming pared 11 bases from V and 7 bases from J, leaving 11 bases between. Germline CDR1 and CDR2: MDHEN and SYDVKM. The CDR3 coding sequence is TGTGCCTTTTGGAACGGTGGCTACACCTTC. The encoded protein is CAFWNGGYTF.

Regarding this clone: Other nucleotide sequences from this sample produce the same CDR3. This sequence joins TRBV5-1 and TRBJ1-4, with a tentative D call TRBD1 (6 bases). Looked up from germline, CDR1 is SGHRS and CDR2 is YFSETQ. V lost 0 bases and J lost 8, with 11 bases in between. The CDR3 has 14 amino acids. CDR3 sequence reads: CASSLEQGGEKLFF. CDR3 DNA sequence: TGCGCCAGCAGCTTGGAACAGGGAGGGGAAAAACTGTTTTTT.

The chain recombines TRBV20-1 with TRBJ2-3; a weak D match, TRBD2 (5 bases). CDR3 length: 11 amino acids. V dropped 6 bases and J dropped 6 bases, with 10 bases sitting between them. The germline gives CDR1 DFQATT, CDR2 SNEGSKA (reference sequence). The CDR3, as DNA: TGCAGTGCCCCCCGCGGGGATACGCAGTATTTT. It encodes CSAPRGDTQYF.

This chain connects TRBV4-1 to TRBJ2-3, with D possibly matching TRBD2 (6 bases). The CDR3 consists of 18 residues. Germline CDR1 and CDR2: MGHRA and YSYEKL. Trimming left V 1 base short and J 0 bases short, with 17 bases between. CDR3 DNA: TGCGCCAGCAGCCAAGGATTAGCGGCTAGGGGAAGCACAGATACGCAGTATTTT. This codes for CASSQGLAARGSTDTQYF.

J is TRBJ2-3 and V is TRBV5-1, with TRBD2 as a possible D gene (5 bases). CDR3 size: 16 residues. The ends were cut back, 0 bases at V and 1 base at J, with 12 bases in the middle. CDR1 is SGHRS, CDR2 YFSETQ, per germline. Here the CDR3 DNA reads TGCGCCAGCAGCTTGGGCAACGGAGCGGGCACAGATACGCAGTATTTT. It translates to CASSLGNGAGTDTQYF. Based on the CDR3 plus reference TRBV5-1 and TRBJ2-3, the full variable domain is KAGVTQTPRYLIKTRGQQVTLSCSPISGHRSVSWYQQTPGQGLQFLFEYFSETQRNKGNFPGRFSGRQFSNSRSEMNVSTLELGDSALYLCASSLGNGAGTDTQYFGPGTRLTVL.

Points on this clone: This same CDR3 is encoded by further DNA sequences in the sample. The chain uses TRBV10-3 and TRBJ1-3; D is unresolved. Per germline, CDR1 ENHRY and CDR2 SYGVKD. CDR3 length: 15 amino acids. The ends were cut back, 0 bases at V and 0 bases at J, with 6 bases in the middle. The chain's CDR3 is CAISESQSSGNTIYF. The CDR3 DNA follows: TGTGCCATCAGTGAGTCCCAGAGCTCTGGAAACACCATATATTTT.

The genes are TRBV4-1 and TRBJ1-2, with 9 bases fitting TRBD1. Germline CDR1 MGHRA, CDR2 YSYEKL. The CDR3 sequence is 15 residues long. The J segment lost 4 bases and the V segment lost 2 bases, leaving 5 bases of the junction unmatched. CDR3 coding DNA: TGCGCCAGCAGCCAATCCGGGACAGGGTTCTATGGCTACACCTTC. Its translation is CASSQSGTGFYGYTF.

This chain joins TRBV4-1 and TRBJ1-4; D not resolved. The CDR3 is made up of 17 amino acids. CDR1 is MGHRA and CDR2 is YSYEKL in the germline V gene. V was cut by 0 bases and J by 5 bases, with 16 bases left in between. For the CDR3, the DNA is TGCGCCAGCAGCCAAGAGTTTCAAGGACCGATGAATGAAAAACTGTTTTTT. Translating it yields CASSQEFQGPMNEKLFF.

V and J are TRBV7-2 and TRBJ1-6; tentative D call: TRBD1 (6 bases). This CDR3 region has 15 residues. Germline values: CDR1 SGHTA, CDR2 FQGNSA. Trimming removed 4 bases at V and 5 bases at J, with 12 bases between. CDR3 coding DNA: TGTGCCAGCAGCTATATTCGGGACAATAATTCACCCCTCCACTTT. It translates to CASSYIRDNNSPLHF.

This chain joins TRBV6-6 and TRBJ2-1; 9 nucleotides align to TRBD1. Germline V gives CDR1 MNHNY, CDR2 SVGAGI (reference sequence). The CDR3 consists of 15 residues. The ends lost 7 bases at V and 0 bases at J; junction bases unmatched: 4. The CDR3 DNA follows: TGTGCCAGCACCGCGGGACAGGGCTCCTACAATGAGCAGTTCTTC. It codes for CASTAGQGSYNEQFF.

This clone appeared a single time. V gene TRBV5-1 combines with J gene TRBJ2-7, with 13 bases aligning to TRBD2. V trimming: 4 bases; J trimming: 7 bases; junction bases outside the gene matches: 8. CDR3 length: 15 amino acids. Per the germline V gene, CDR1 is SGHRS and CDR2 is YFSETQ. The CDR3 reads CASSPGVLAGGEQYF. CDR3 DNA sequence: TGCGCCAGCAGCCCGGGGGTACTAGCGGGAGGGGAGCAGTACTTC. The whole variable domain, remainder taken from reference TRBV5-1 and TRBJ2-7, is KAGVTQTPRYLIKTRGQQVTLSCSPISGHRSVSWYQQTPGQGLQFLFEYFSETQRNKGNFPGRFSGRQFSNSRSEMNVSTLELGDSALYLCASSPGVLAGGEQYFGPGTRLTVT.

Concerning this clone: This specimen includes other DNA sequences encoding the same CDR3. The V call is TRBV6-5, the J call TRBJ2-2; D is unresolved. Trimming cost V 6 bases and J 5 bases, with 7 bases left between them. The CDR3 is made up of 12 amino acids. CDR1 is MNHEY and CDR2 is SVGAGI in the germline V gene. CDR3 sequence reads: CASSPATGELFF. CDR3 DNA: TGTGCCAGCAGCCCCGCAACCGGGGAGCTGTTTTTT.